These 27 T cell receptor beta chains were all obtained from the same sample, sequenced in a study of memory CD4+ T cells and cytomegalovirus serostatus. Here immunoSEQ multiplex PCR was the method, and the copy in TCRdb shows in-frame clones only, minus some. The sample carries about 52,000 clones, around 83% recorded once. The sort gate was single viable CD3+CD4+CD8-CD45RO+ cells for memory CD4+ T cells. Sequenced sample: memory CD4+ T cells from blood. All receptors come from an adult in good health and CMV-seropositive.

The V and J genes are TRBV5-4 and TRBJ2-7; D is uncertain. Germline values: CDR1 SGHNT, CDR2 YYREEE (reference sequence). Trimming took off 1 base at V and 3 bases at J, with 8 bases between the two ends. The CDR3 loop spans 13 amino acids. DNA of the CDR3: TGTGCCAGCAGCTTGCAGGCTGGCTACGAGCAGTACTTC. Protein product: CASSLQAGYEQYF.

V usage is TRBV5-4 and J usage is TRBJ2-2; D is undetermined. V shed 4 bases and J shed 0 bases, with 4 bases lying between them. The germline V gene encodes CDR1 SGHNT and CDR2 YYREEE (reference sequence). CDR3 length equals 13 residues. In nucleotides, the CDR3 is TGTGCCAGCAGCCGGGCGAACACCGGGGAGCTGTTTTTT. Translation gives CASSRANTGELFF.

This clone has only a few counts. This chain connects TRBV28 to TRBJ1-6; D might be TRBD1 (5 bases). Germline-derived CDR1 and CDR2 are MDHEN and SYDVKM. Trimming left V 6 bases short and J 6 bases short, with 15 bases between. The CDR3 consists of 15 residues. The CDR3: CASRPPVQGNSPLHF. DNA of the CDR3: TGTGCCAGCAGGCCCCCCGTGCAGGGTAATTCACCCCTCCACTTT.

This sequence joins TRBV19 and TRBJ2-5, with D maybe TRBD1 (6 bases). The germline V gene encodes CDR1 LNHDA and CDR2 SQIVND (reference sequence). This CDR3 is 14 amino acids long. V shed 5 bases and J shed 4 bases, with 14 bases lying between them. This chain's CDR3 is CASSSDTRGETQYF. The CDR3 DNA reads as TGTGCCAGTAGTTCCGACACCAGGGGAGAGACCCAGTACTTC.

This chain connects TRBV19 to TRBJ1-5, with a tentative D call TRBD1 (6 bases). This CDR3 is built from 15 residues. Looked up from germline, CDR1 is LNHDA and CDR2 is SQIVND (reference sequence). Trimming removed 5 bases from V and 8 bases from J, with 19 bases in between. CDR3 coding DNA: TGTGCCAGTAGTCACCGGGTCGGGGGCCTTAAGCCCCAGCATTTT. Its protein product is CASSHRVGGLKPQHF.

The chain recombines TRBV6-5 with TRBJ2-5; 9 bases map to TRBD1. The germline CDR1 and CDR2 sequences are MNHEY and SVGAGI. Trimming took 6 bases from V and 5 from J; bases not matched to a gene: 7. This CDR3 has 14 amino acids. The CDR3 DNA reads as TGTGCCAGCAGACCGGACAGGGGACGCGAGACCCAGTACTTC. Residues: CASRPDRGRETQYF.

V is TRBV6-5 and J is TRBJ2-7; D is possibly TRBD1 (5 bases). This CDR3 comprises 12 residues. Germline CDR1 reads MNHEY; CDR2 reads SVGAGI. Trimming stripped 5 bases from V and 9 bases from J, with 14 bases between. CDR3 in amino acids: CASSPGMWGQYF. For the CDR3, the DNA is TGTGCCAGCAGTCCAGGGATGTGGGGGCAGTACTTC.

CDR3 coding DNA: TGCAGCGTTGGGGCAGCCTCTGGAAACACCATATATTTT. Its protein is CSVGAASGNTIYF. The chain couples TRBV29-1 to TRBJ1-3; the D is unclear. V lost 4 bases, J lost 0 bases, and 7 bases lay in between. Germline V gene data show CDR1 as SQVTM and CDR2 as ANQGSEA. The CDR3 length is 13 residues.

V is TRBV28 and J is TRBJ2-1; D might be TRBD2 (5 bases). The CDR3 runs to 16 residues. Germline CDR1 reads MDHEN; CDR2 reads SYDVKM. The ends were cut back, 8 bases at V and 0 bases at J, with 17 bases in the middle. CDR3 in DNA: TGTGCCAGCGGCCTAGGGCGGGCGCGCTCCTACAATGAGCAGTTCTTC. It specifies CASGLGRARSYNEQFF.

V is TRBV2 and J is TRBJ1-5; D is uncertain. Germline CDR1 is SNHLY and CDR2 is FYNNEI. V lost 6 bases, J lost 4 bases, and 16 bases lay in between. This CDR3 contains 15 residues. CDR3 DNA sequence: TGTGCCAGCAGCCTAGAGGCAGGTCGAAATCAGCCCCAGCATTTT. It translates to CASSLEAGRNQPQHF.

The genes are TRBV19 and TRBJ2-6, with 8 bases identical to TRBD1. The germline V gene has CDR1 LNHDA and CDR2 SQIVND (reference sequence). The CDR3 is 19 amino acids. The junction had 16 bases not matched to a gene; V was cut back by 5 bases and J by 4 bases. CDR3 residues: CASSASRGRLDHGANVLTF. For the CDR3, the DNA is TGTGCCAGTAGTGCGTCCAGGGGGCGTTTAGATCACGGGGCCAACGTCCTGACTTTC.

This sequence joins TRBV7-9 and TRBJ1-5; possibly TRBD1 for D (5 bases). V was trimmed by 1 base and J by 5 bases, leaving 9 bases between them. CDR1 is SEHNR, CDR2 FQNEAQ, per germline (reference sequence). The CDR3 loop spans 14 amino acids. The CDR3 sequence is CASSLGGGDQPQHF. CDR3 DNA: TGTGCCAGCAGCTTAGGTGGAGGGGATCAGCCCCAGCATTTT.

In its sample, this clone was seen once. This chain uses TRBV5-8 with TRBJ2-2; TRBD2 matches at 12 bases. CDR1 SGHTS and CDR2 YDEGEE come from the germline V gene. The CDR3 totals 16 residues. Trimming removed 3 bases from V and 6 bases from J; junction bases left unmatched: 6. For the CDR3, the DNA is TGTGCCAGCAGCTCTAGCGGGAGGGCCCGGGCCGGGGAGCTGTTTTTT. Translating gives CASSSSGRARAGELFF. Looking up the rest from reference TRBV5-8 and TRBJ2-2 gives the full variable domain: EAGVTQSPTHLIKTRGQQATLRCSPISGHTSVYWYQQALGLGLQFLLWYDEGEERNRGNFPPRFSGRQFPNYSSELNVNALELEDSALYLCASSSSGRARAGELFFGEGSRLTVL.

The chain joins TRBV6-5 to TRBJ1-2; perhaps TRBD1 as D (6 bases). The germline CDR1 and CDR2 sequences are MNHEY and SVGAGI. This CDR3 region has 13 residues. The V and J ends lost 5 bases and 7 bases respectively, with 14 bases between them. The CDR3: CASSEGQGLGYTF. CDR3 nucleotide sequence: TGTGCCAGCAGTGAAGGGCAGGGGCTTGGCTACACCTTC.

The chain couples TRBV14 to TRBJ1-1; weak D call: TRBD1 (5 bases). With 3 bases removed from V and 7 bases from J, the gap between germline ends came to 15 bases. CDR1 SGHDN and CDR2 FVKESK come from the germline V gene. The CDR3 spans 14 residues. CDR3 residues: CASSQRGRGGEAFF. The CDR3 bases are TGTGCCAGCAGCCAGCGCGGAAGGGGAGGTGAAGCTTTCTTT. The entire variable domain, with the rest obtained from reference TRBV14 and TRBJ1-1, is as follows: EAGVTQFPSHSVIEKGQTVTLRCDPISGHDNLYWYRRVMGKEIKFLLHFVKESKQDESGMPNNRFLAERTGGTYSTLKVQPAELEDSGVYFCASSQRGRGGEAFFGQGTRLTVV.

The V gene is TRBV18, the J gene TRBJ2-6; D gene unclear. V was shortened by 3 bases and J by 0 bases, with 3 bases between the two germline ends. Germline V lookup: CDR1 KGHSH, CDR2 LQKENI. The CDR3 spans 14 residues. CDR3 DNA sequence: TGTGCCAGCTCACCGGACTCTGGGGCCAACGTCCTGACTTTC. Amino acids: CASSPDSGANVLTF.

V gene TRBV9 combines with J gene TRBJ2-3; 15 bases align to TRBD2. V lost 0 bases to trimming and J lost 4 bases; unmatched junction nucleotides: 9. Looked up from germline, CDR1 is SGDLS and CDR2 is YYNGEE. This CDR3 contains 19 residues. The CDR3 sequence is CASSVGGTSGGWSADTQYF. CDR3 nucleotides: TGTGCCAGCAGCGTAGGCGGGACTAGCGGGGGGTGGAGCGCAGATACGCAGTATTTT.

This chain connects TRBV11-2 to TRBJ2-1, with TRBD2 as a possible D gene (8 bases). The CDR3 covers 15 residues. Trimming removed 5 bases from V and 2 bases from J, with 13 bases in between. Germline CDR1 and CDR2: SGHAT and FQNNGV. Here the CDR3 reads CASSREGAAYNEQFF. The CDR3 DNA reads as TGTGCCAGCAGCCGGGAGGGGGCGGCCTACAATGAGCAGTTCTTC.

This clone was counted only a few times. The CDR3 sequence: CATSTTGKSSNQPQHF. As DNA, the CDR3 is TGTGCCACCAGCACTACAGGGAAAAGTAGCAATCAGCCCCAGCATTTT. The chain joins TRBV15 to TRBJ1-5, with D perhaps matching TRBD1 (6 bases). This CDR3 region has 16 residues. V dropped 4 bases and J dropped 0 bases, with 13 bases sitting between them. The germline CDR1 and CDR2 sequences are LNHNV and YYDKDF (reference sequence).

The chain employs TRBV29-1 and TRBJ2-3; D is undetermined. Deletions cut 4 bases from V and 1 base from J, with 12 bases between. The CDR3 runs to 14 residues. Looked up from germline, CDR1 is SQVTM and CDR2 is ANQGSEA. CDR3 in amino acids: CSVVVPRRTDTQYF. The CDR3 DNA reads as TGCAGCGTTGTAGTCCCGCGCCGCACAGATACGCAGTATTTT.

This clone has more than one count but fewer than ten. The CDR3 nucleotides read TGTGCCAGCTCACCGGGGAGGAGAGAGCAGTTCTTC. Translating gives CASSPGRREQFF. The chain couples TRBV18 to TRBJ2-1, with a weak D call TRBD2 (6 bases). Per the germline V gene, CDR1 is KGHSH and CDR2 is LQKENI. This CDR3 comprises 12 residues. The V end lost 3 bases, the J end lost 10 bases, and 10 bases lay between the germline ends.

The V and J genes are TRBV7-2 and TRBJ2-7; D gene ambiguous. Germline V gene sequence: CDR1 SGHTA, CDR2 FQGNSA. Trimming took off 8 bases at V and 2 bases at J, with 10 bases between the two ends. The CDR3 loop spans 12 amino acids. The CDR3 sequence: CASSLSAYEQYF. The DNA for the CDR3 is TGTGCCAGCTCCCTATCGGCCTACGAGCAGTACTTC.

The chain joins TRBV2 to TRBJ1-5; possibly TRBD1 for D (6 bases). The CDR3 runs to 15 residues. Trimming stripped 5 bases from V and 0 bases from J, with 11 bases between. CDR1 and CDR2 from the germline V gene are SNHLY and FYNNEI. CDR3 protein: CASSRQDNSNQPQHF. CDR3 nucleotides: TGTGCCAGCAGTCGACAGGATAATAGCAATCAGCCCCAGCATTTT.

The chain recombines TRBV30 with TRBJ2-2; either TRBD1 or TRBD2 may fit D (5 bases each). CDR1 GTSNPN and CDR2 SVGIG come from the germline V gene (reference sequence). V was shortened by 0 bases and J by 5 bases, with 13 bases between the two germline ends. The CDR3 spans 15 residues. CDR3 region: CAWSVKLRGTGELFF. The DNA for the CDR3 is TGTGCCTGGAGTGTAAAGTTGAGGGGTACCGGGGAGCTGTTTTTT.

The chain joins TRBV27 to TRBJ2-3; D is ambiguous. CDR3 length: 13 residues. V dropped 10 bases and J dropped 11 bases, with 22 bases sitting between them. Germline V lookup: CDR1 MNHEY, CDR2 SMNVEV (reference sequence). Here the CDR3 DNA reads TGTGCCACTATGCCCTGGGCGGATACTAAGCAGTATTTT. It translates to CATMPWADTKQYF.

This rearrangement joins TRBV7-6 to TRBJ2-7; D may be TRBD1 (5 bases). The germline CDR1 and CDR2 sequences are SGHVS and FNYEAQ. V lost 5 bases, J lost 2 bases, and 10 bases lay in between. The CDR3 consists of 13 residues. The CDR3 sequence: CASSLGHTYEQYF. The CDR3 DNA follows: TGTGCCAGCAGCCTAGGACATACCTACGAGCAGTACTTC.

V and J are TRBV6-1 and TRBJ2-1; D is ambiguous. V lost 3 bases and J lost 9, with 9 bases in between. The CDR3 extends over 12 amino acids. In germline, CDR1 is MNHNS, CDR2 SASEGT. CDR3 residues: CASSDSVFEQFF. The CDR3 DNA is TGTGCCAGCAGTGACTCAGTTTTTGAGCAGTTCTTC.